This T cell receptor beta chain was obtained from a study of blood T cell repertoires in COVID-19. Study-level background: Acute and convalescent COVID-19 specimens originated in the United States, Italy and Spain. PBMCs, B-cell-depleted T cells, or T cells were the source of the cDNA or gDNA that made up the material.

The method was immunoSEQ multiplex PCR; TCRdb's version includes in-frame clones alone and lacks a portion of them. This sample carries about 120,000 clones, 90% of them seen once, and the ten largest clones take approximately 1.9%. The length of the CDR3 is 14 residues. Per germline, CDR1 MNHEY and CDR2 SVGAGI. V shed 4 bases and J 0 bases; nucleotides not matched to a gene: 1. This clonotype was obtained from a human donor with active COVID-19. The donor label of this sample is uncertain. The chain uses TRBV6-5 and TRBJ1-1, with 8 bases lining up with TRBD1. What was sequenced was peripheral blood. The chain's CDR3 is CASSWTGMNTEAFF. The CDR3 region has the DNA TGTGCCAGCAGTTGGACAGGGATGAACACTGAAGCTTTCTTT.